These 20 T cell receptor beta chains came from one sample sequenced in a study of OX40 agonist ivuxolimab in advanced cancers. Assay: immunoSEQ multiplex PCR; the TCRdb copy retains only in-frame clones and omits some. The sample holds roughly 120,000 clones, roughly nine tenths seen once. The source material was CD4+ or CD8+ T cells sorted from blood, sampled in a trial of the OX40 agonist ivuxolimab. Receptor source: an adult with an advanced solid tumor such as melanoma, head and neck, liver or kidney cancer.

The chain employs TRBV5-1 and TRBJ1-2; 12 bases are a match to TRBD1. The CDR3 sequence is 15 residues long. With 4 bases clipped from V and 5 bases from J, the junction kept 6 bases outside the gene matches. Germline V gene data show CDR1 as SGHRS and CDR2 as YFSETQ. The CDR3 sequence is CASSIEGQGAYGYTF. For the CDR3, the DNA is TGCGCCAGCAGCATTGAGGGACAGGGGGCGTATGGCTACACCTTC.

This clone has a handful of counts. The chain links TRBV11-2 to TRBJ2-1, with D maybe TRBD2 (6 bases). V dropped 5 bases and J dropped 8 bases, with 16 bases sitting between them. Germline CDR1 and CDR2: SGHAT and FQNNGV. The CDR3 totals 14 residues. CDR3 DNA: TGTGCCAGCAGCCCGGGACTTTTGTCATATGAGCAGTTCTTC. Translated, it gives CASSPGLLSYEQFF.

The rearrangement links TRBV5-5 to TRBJ2-3; D may be TRBD2 (6 bases). CDR3 length: 14 amino acids. Trimming pared 4 bases from V and 4 bases from J, leaving 13 bases between. CDR1 and CDR2 from the germline V gene are SGHKS and YYEKEE (reference sequence). The DNA for the CDR3 is TGTGCCAGCAGCGGTCCACCGGGGGCAGATACGCAGTATTTT. Protein product: CASSGPPGADTQYF.

This clone was picked up one time. The chain links TRBV7-2 to TRBJ2-3; 8 bases match TRBD2. V lost 1 base and J lost 2; bases outside the gene matches: 2. Germline CDR1 and CDR2: SGHTA and FQGNSA. This CDR3 contains 15 residues. The DNA of the CDR3 is TGTGCCAGCAGCTTAGATAGCGGGACCACAGATACGCAGTATTTT. Its translation: CASSLDSGTTDTQYF.

V gene TRBV4-3 combines with J gene TRBJ1-1; D unresolved. V shed 1 base and J shed 4 bases, with 10 bases lying between them. This CDR3 contains 14 residues. Germline CDR1 reads LGHNA; CDR2 reads YSLEER. The CDR3 coding sequence is TGCGCCAGCAGCCAAGTTGGTTTTCGCACTGAAGCTTTCTTT. Its translation is CASSQVGFRTEAFF.

This chain joins TRBV29-1 and TRBJ1-2; TRBD1 matches at 8 bases. Germline V gene data show CDR1 as SQVTM and CDR2 as ANQGSEA. The CDR3 totals 12 residues. J was trimmed by 8 bases and V by 3 bases; bases with no gene match: 5. CDR3 amino acids: CSVDRGLRGYTF. The CDR3 coding sequence is TGCAGCGTTGACAGGGGGCTAAGGGGCTACACCTTC.

The rearrangement links TRBV5-1 to TRBJ1-4; weak D call: TRBD1 (5 bases). CDR1 and CDR2 (germline): SGHRS, YFSETQ. V lost 5 bases to trimming and J lost 0 bases, with 14 bases between them. This CDR3 has 16 residues. This CDR3 is CASRLPTGSTNEKLFF. CDR3 DNA sequence: TGCGCCAGCAGACTCCCCACAGGATCAACTAATGAAAAACTGTTTTTT.

V and J are TRBV7-7 and TRBJ2-1; tentatively, D is TRBD2 (6 bases). The CDR3 length is 14 residues. Trimming shortened V by 5 bases and J by 0 bases, and 8 bases separated the two germline ends. Germline CDR1 SSHAT, CDR2 FNYEAQ (reference sequence). The CDR3 here is CASSLSGSYNEQFF. The CDR3 region has the DNA TGTGCCAGCAGCCTTAGCGGCTCCTACAATGAGCAGTTCTTC.

This chain joins TRBV19 and TRBJ2-7; 9 nucleotides line up with TRBD1. J lost 1 base, V lost 6 bases, and 4 bases had no gene match. Germline V gives CDR1 LNHDA, CDR2 SQIVND (reference sequence). The CDR3 spans 14 residues. The CDR3 reads CASRPGQGSYEQYF. The CDR3 DNA follows: TGTGCCAGTAGGCCGGGACAGGGATCCTACGAGCAGTACTTC.

The chain has TRBV7-9 and TRBJ1-2; possible D gene TRBD1, 5 bases. The CDR3 extends over 13 amino acids. V lost 5 bases to trimming and J lost 4 bases, with 11 bases between them. Germline V gene sequence: CDR1 SEHNR, CDR2 FQNEAQ (reference sequence). The CDR3, as DNA: TGTGCCAGCAGCCGGGACGGCGGCTATGGCTACACCTTC. This gives the protein CASSRDGGYGYTF.

V is TRBV7-2 and J is TRBJ2-7; D uncertain. V shed 6 bases and J shed 5 bases, with 14 bases lying between them. Germline lookup yields CDR1 SGHTA and CDR2 FQGNSA. The CDR3 loop spans 13 amino acids. The DNA for the CDR3 is TGTGCCAGCAGAAAAGGGTTCTTCGACGAGCAGTACTTC. As protein: CASRKGFFDEQYF.

The chain uses TRBV7-3 and TRBJ2-3; D gene uncertain. This CDR3 is built from 13 residues. Germline V CDR1 and CDR2: SGHTA, FQGTGA. Trimming pared 5 bases from V and 6 bases from J, leaving 12 bases between. The CDR3 region is CASSLTRADTQYF. CDR3 in DNA: TGTGCCAGCAGCCTTACACGGGCGGATACGCAGTATTTT. Variable domain in full (rest from reference TRBV7-3 and TRBJ2-3): GAGVSQTPSNKVTEKGKYVELRCDPISGHTALYWYRQSLGQGPEFLIYFQGTGAADDSGLPNDRFFAVRPEGSVSTLKIQRTERGDSAVYLCASSLTRADTQYFGPGTRLTVL.

This rearrangement joins TRBV28 to TRBJ2-6, with a tentative D call TRBD2 (5 bases). The V gene's germline CDR1 is MDHEN and CDR2 SYDVKM. The CDR3 covers 15 residues. The V gene lost 5 bases and the J gene lost 2 bases, with 10 bases spanning the gap. CDR3 DNA: TGTGCCAGCAGTATCCCGGGGACTGGGGCCAACGTCCTGACTTTC. Encoded protein: CASSIPGTGANVLTF.

The V call is TRBV7-8, the J call TRBJ1-1; unclear D gene. Looked up from germline, CDR1 is SGHVS and CDR2 is FQNEAQ. The CDR3 covers 13 residues. Trimming shortened V by 6 bases and J by 1 base, and 9 bases separated the two germline ends. The CDR3 reads CASRKQENTEAFF. The CDR3, as DNA: TGTGCCAGCAGAAAGCAGGAGAACACTGAAGCTTTCTTT.

This chain connects TRBV4-3 to TRBJ1-4, with TRBD1 identical over 7 bases. Losses at the gene ends were 2 bases for V and 8 bases for J; bases not matched to a gene: 8. The CDR3 runs to 15 residues. The germline gives CDR1 LGHNA, CDR2 YSLEER. DNA for the CDR3: TGCGCCAGCAGCCAACTTACAGGGGTAAACGAAAAACTGTTTTTT. Amino acid sequence: CASSQLTGVNEKLFF.

DNA of the CDR3: TGTGCCAGCAGCTGGAAAGGACAGAAAGCTTTCTTT. Protein sequence: CASSWKGQKAFF. The V and J genes are TRBV11-2 and TRBJ1-1; D possibly corresponds to TRBD1 (6 bases). The germline V gene encodes CDR1 SGHAT and CDR2 FQNNGV. The V end was cut by 4 bases, the J end by 9 bases, with 12 bases between. This CDR3 is built from 12 residues. The full variable domain, in which reference TRBV11-2 and TRBJ1-1 provide the parts outside the CDR3, is EAGVAQSPRYKIIEKRQSVAFWCNPISGHATLYWYQQILGQGPKLLIQFQNNGVVDDSQLPKDRFSAERLKGVDSTLKIQPAKLEDSAVYLCASSWKGQKAFFGQGTRLTVV.

The chain links TRBV30 to TRBJ2-3, with no clear D. This CDR3 is built from 12 residues. CDR1 and CDR2 (germline): GTSNPN, SVGIG (reference sequence). Between the trimmed V and J ends, which lost 2 bases and 6 bases, there was a span of 9 bases. CDR3 protein: CAWSLSADTQYF. The CDR3 nucleotides read TGTGCCTGGAGTCTGTCAGCCGATACGCAGTATTTT.

This clone was recorded only once. The rearrangement links TRBV28 to TRBJ1-5; D perhaps matches TRBD1 (5 bases). The germline gives CDR1 MDHEN, CDR2 SYDVKM. V lost 3 bases to trimming and J lost 3 bases, with 21 bases between them. The CDR3 runs to 18 residues. The CDR3 here is CASSFSSGLGSINQPQHF. For the CDR3, the DNA is TGTGCCAGCAGTTTTTCCTCGGGACTCGGGTCGATCAATCAGCCCCAGCATTTT.

The genes are TRBV7-9 and TRBJ1-1; D remains ambiguous. Germline CDR1 SEHNR, CDR2 FQNEAQ (reference sequence). There are 11 residues in the CDR3. Trimming left V 5 bases short and J 10 bases short, with 11 bases between. The CDR3 loop is CASSESYGAFF. The CDR3 region has the DNA TGTGCCAGCAGCGAGTCCTACGGAGCTTTCTTT. Complete variable domain (other parts from reference TRBV7-9 and TRBJ1-1): DTGVSQNPRHKITKRGQNVTFRCDPISEHNRLYWYRQTLGQGPEFLTYFQNEAQLEKSRLLSDRFSAERPKGSFSTLEIQRTEQGDSAMYLCASSESYGAFFGQGTRLTVV.

The CDR3, as DNA: TGTGCCAGCAGTTTCCCGACAGGGTTGAACACTGAAGCTTTCTTT. Its translation: CASSFPTGLNTEAFF. The V and J genes are TRBV28 and TRBJ1-1; 7 bases align to TRBD1. Trimming cost V 3 bases and J 0 bases; bases outside gene matches: 4. The CDR3 spans 15 residues. Germline CDR1 reads MDHEN; CDR2 reads SYDVKM.